This section outlines one TCR beta chain sequence together with its context. This record belongs to a study of blood T cells in healthy people across ages. Looked up from germline, CDR1 is DFQATT and CDR2 is SNEGSKA (reference sequence). Trimming cost V 7 bases and J 2 bases; bases outside gene matches: 19. The CDR3 loop spans 17 amino acids. Primers used in a second PCR of roughly 7 to 12 cycles were a sample-barcoded 5' primer and a J-beta primer mix. TCRdb itself ran the 5' RACE reads through MiXCR, one entry per CDR3 protein. Found here are 450,000 to 650,000 distinct CDR3 sequences, approximately 25% of them singletons; the top ten hold approximately 8.7%. This sample also appeared in a second study, on T cells of mothers and their children. That source reports: The people who donated were three healthy Caucasian mothers and their six children.

Input material: blood. The chain uses TRBV20-1 and TRBJ2-5; 7 nucleotides align to TRBD2. This TCR came from a boy aged 5-17 years in good health. CDR3 nucleotides: TGCAGTGATCGATACGGACTAGTGAGCAGGCGGCAAGAGACCCAGTACTTC. Translation: CSDRYGLVSRRQETQYF.